This T cell receptor (beta chain) is drawn from a study of blood T cell repertoires in COVID-19. Study summary: Material from acute and convalescent COVID-19 was sourced from the United States, Italy and Spain.

Per the study methods: Amplified reference gene primers provided the basis for estimating nucleated cell counts. Repertoires were generated with immunoSEQ multiplex PCR, while TCRdb's copy carries only in-frame clones and drops some. From that table come the V and J calls and clone size; the DNA was used to work out D and trimming. The data hold approximately 160,000 clones, with more than 70% observed a single time. V shed 4 bases and J 2 bases; nucleotides not matched to a gene: 5. The CDR3 covers 14 residues. Germline CDR1 and CDR2: SGDLS and YYNGEE. Recruitment covered about 25 US areas and drew participants whose ages spanned about 18 to 95 years. Cohort assignment relied on participant-reported clinical history.

This sequence joins TRBV9 and TRBJ2-7, with 8 bases fitting TRBD1. The sequenced material came from PBMCs or T cells enriched from blood (not recorded which). The TCR was taken from a man aged 40-50 years who had recovered from COVID-19. The CDR3 spells CASSTTGVAYEQYF. As DNA, the CDR3 is TGTGCCAGCAGCACGACAGGGGTTGCCTACGAGCAGTACTTC.